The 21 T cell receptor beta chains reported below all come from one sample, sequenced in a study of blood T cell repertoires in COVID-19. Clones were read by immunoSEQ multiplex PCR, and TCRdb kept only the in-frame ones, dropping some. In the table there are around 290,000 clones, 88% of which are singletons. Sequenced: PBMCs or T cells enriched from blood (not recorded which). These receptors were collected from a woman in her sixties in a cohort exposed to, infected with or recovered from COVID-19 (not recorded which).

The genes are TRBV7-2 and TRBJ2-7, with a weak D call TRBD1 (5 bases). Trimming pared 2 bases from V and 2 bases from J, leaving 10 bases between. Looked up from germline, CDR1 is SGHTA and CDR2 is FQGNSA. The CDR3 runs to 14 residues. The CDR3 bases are TGTGCCAGCAGCTTATACGACAGAACCTACGAGCAGTACTTC. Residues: CASSLYDRTYEQYF.

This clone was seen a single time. The CDR3 nucleotides read TGTGCCAGCAGTTACTCGGGACTAGCGGGTTACAATGAGCAGTTCTTC. This codes for CASSYSGLAGYNEQFF. The chain employs TRBV6-5 and TRBJ2-1, with 12 nucleotides matching TRBD2. Looked up from germline, CDR1 is MNHEY and CDR2 is SVGAGI. The CDR3 loop spans 16 amino acids. With 0 bases clipped from V and 4 bases from J, the junction kept 1 base outside the gene matches.

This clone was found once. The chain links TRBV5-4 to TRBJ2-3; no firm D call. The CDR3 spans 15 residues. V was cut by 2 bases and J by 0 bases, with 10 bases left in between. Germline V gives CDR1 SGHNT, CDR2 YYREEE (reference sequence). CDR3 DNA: TGTGCCAGCAGCTTCCCAGGAACCAGCACAGATACGCAGTATTTT. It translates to CASSFPGTSTDTQYF. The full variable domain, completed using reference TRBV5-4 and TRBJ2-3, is ETGVTQSPTHLIKTRGQQVTLRCSSQSGHNTVSWYQQALGQGPQFIFQYYREEENGRGNFPPRFSGLQFPNYSSELNVNALELDDSALYLCASSFPGTSTDTQYFGPGTRLTVL.

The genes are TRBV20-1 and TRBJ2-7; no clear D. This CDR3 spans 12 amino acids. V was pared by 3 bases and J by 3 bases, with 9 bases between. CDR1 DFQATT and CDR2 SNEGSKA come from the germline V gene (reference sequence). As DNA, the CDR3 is TGCAGTGCTAGTCACAGTGGCTACGAGCAGTACTTC. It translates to CSASHSGYEQYF.

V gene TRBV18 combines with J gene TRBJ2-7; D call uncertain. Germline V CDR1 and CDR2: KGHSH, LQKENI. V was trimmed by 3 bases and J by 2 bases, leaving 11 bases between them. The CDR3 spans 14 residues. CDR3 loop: CASSPKESTYEQYF. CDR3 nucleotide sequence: TGTGCCAGCTCACCTAAAGAGTCCACCTACGAGCAGTACTTC.

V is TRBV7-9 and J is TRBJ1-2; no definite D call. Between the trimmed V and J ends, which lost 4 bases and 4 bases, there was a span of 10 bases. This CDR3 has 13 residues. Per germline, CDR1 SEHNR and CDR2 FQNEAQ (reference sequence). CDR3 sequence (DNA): TGTGCCAGCAGCTACCCAGAGGCCTATGGCTACACCTTC. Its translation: CASSYPEAYGYTF.

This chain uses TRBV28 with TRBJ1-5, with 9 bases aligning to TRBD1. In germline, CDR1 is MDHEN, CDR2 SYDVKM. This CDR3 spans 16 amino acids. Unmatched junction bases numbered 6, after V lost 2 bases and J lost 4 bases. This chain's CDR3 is CASSLPGQGRNQPQHF. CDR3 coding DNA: TGTGCCAGCAGTTTACCGGGACAGGGAAGGAATCAGCCCCAGCATTTT.

In nucleotides, the CDR3 is TGTGCCACCAGTGATAGGCGACAGGGGGCAGGACAGCCCCAGCATTTT. This gives the protein CATSDRRQGAGQPQHF. The rearrangement joins TRBV24-1 to TRBJ1-5; TRBD1 agrees at 10 bases. CDR3 length: 16 residues. Germline V gene lookup returns CDR1 KGHDR and CDR2 SFDVKD. V lost 3 bases, J lost 7 bases, and 8 bases stayed unmatched.

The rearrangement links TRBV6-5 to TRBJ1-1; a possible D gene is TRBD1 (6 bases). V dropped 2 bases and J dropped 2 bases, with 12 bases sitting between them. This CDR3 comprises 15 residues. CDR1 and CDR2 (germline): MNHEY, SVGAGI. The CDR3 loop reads CASSYTGSGNTEAFF. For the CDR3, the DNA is TGTGCCAGCAGTTACACAGGGAGCGGTAACACTGAAGCTTTCTTT.

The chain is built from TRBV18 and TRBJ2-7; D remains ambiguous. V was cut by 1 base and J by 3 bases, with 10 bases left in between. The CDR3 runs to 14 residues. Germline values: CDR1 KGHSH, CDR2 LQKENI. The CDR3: CASSPLSAGYEQYF. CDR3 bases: TGTGCCAGCTCACCACTATCGGCAGGCTACGAGCAGTACTTC.

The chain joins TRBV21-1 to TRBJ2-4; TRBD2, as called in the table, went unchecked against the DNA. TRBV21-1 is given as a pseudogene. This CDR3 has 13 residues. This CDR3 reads CASSTPTSGRQYF. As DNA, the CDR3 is TGTGCCAGCAGCACGCCTACTAGCGGGAGACAGTACTTC.

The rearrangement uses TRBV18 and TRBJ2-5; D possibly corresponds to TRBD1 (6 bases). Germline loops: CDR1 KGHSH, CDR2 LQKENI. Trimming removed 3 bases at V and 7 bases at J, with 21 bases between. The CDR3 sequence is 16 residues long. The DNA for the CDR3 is TGTGCCAGCTCACCGGACAGAGGTGAACCGTTGGGGACCCAGTACTTC. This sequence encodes CASSPDRGEPLGTQYF.

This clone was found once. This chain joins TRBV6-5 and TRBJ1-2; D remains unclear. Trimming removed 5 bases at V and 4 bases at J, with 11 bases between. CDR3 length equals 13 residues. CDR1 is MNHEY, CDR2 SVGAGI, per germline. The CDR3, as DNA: TGTGCCAGCAGTAACACCGGGATCTATGGCTACACCTTC. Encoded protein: CASSNTGIYGYTF.

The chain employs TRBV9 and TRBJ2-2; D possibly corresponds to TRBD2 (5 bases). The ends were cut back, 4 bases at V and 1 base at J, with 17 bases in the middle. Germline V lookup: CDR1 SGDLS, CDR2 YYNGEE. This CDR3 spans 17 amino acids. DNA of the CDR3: TGTGCCAGCAGCACAGCGGTTAACCAGCGGAACACCGGGGAGCTGTTTTTT. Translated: CASSTAVNQRNTGELFF.

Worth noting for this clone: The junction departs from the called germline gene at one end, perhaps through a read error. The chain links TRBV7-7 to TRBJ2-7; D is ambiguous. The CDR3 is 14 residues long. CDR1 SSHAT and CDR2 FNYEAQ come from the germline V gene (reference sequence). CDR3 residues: CASSLGLSGYEQYF. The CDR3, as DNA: TGTGCTAGCAGCTTAGGGCTATCGGGCTACGAGCAGTACTTC.

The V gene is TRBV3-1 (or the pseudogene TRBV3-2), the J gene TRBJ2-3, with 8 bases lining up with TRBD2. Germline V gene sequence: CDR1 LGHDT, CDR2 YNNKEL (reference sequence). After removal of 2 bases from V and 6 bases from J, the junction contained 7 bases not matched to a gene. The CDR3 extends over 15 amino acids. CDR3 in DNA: TGTGCCAGCAGCCAAAGGAGTACTAGCGGCGATACGCAGTATTTT. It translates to CASSQRSTSGDTQYF.

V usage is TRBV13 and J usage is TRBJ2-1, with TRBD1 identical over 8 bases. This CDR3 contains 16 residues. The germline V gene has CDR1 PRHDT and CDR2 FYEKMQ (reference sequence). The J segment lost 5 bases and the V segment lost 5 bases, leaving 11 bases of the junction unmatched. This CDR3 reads CASSPLGAGGHNEQFF. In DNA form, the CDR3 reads TGTGCCAGCAGCCCTCTGGGGGCAGGGGGCCACAATGAGCAGTTCTTC.

The CDR3 protein is CASSLGGDGNQPQHF. In DNA, the CDR3 is TGTGCCAGCAGCTTGGGGGGGGATGGCAATCAGCCCCAGCATTTT. The V gene is TRBV5-4, the J gene TRBJ1-5, with D possibly TRBD1 on 5 matching bases. The CDR3 is 15 residues long. Trimming took off 0 bases at V and 2 bases at J, with 9 bases between the two ends. Germline V lookup: CDR1 SGHNT, CDR2 YYREEE (reference sequence).

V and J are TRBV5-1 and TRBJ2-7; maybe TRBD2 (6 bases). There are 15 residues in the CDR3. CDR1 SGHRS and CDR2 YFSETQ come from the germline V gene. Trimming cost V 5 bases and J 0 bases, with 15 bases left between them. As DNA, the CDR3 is TGCGCCAGCAGTTGGGCGGAGGGTTACTCCTACGAGCAGTACTTC. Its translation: CASSWAEGYSYEQYF.

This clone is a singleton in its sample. In nucleotides, the CDR3 is TGCGCCAGCAGCTTGCTTAGCGCCAGTACCTCCTACAATGAGCAGTTCTTC. Translation: CASSLLSASTSYNEQFF. The chain combines TRBV5-1 with TRBJ2-1; possibly TRBD2 for D (5 bases). The CDR3 extends over 17 amino acids. V lost 1 base to trimming and J lost 0 bases, with 14 bases between them. Germline CDR1 is SGHRS and CDR2 is YFSETQ.

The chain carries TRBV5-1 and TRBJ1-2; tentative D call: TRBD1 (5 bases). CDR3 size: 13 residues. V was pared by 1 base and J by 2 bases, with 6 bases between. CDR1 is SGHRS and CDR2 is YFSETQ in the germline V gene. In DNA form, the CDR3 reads TGCGCCAGCAGCTTGCAGGGAAACTATGGCTACACCTTC. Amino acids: CASSLQGNYGYTF.